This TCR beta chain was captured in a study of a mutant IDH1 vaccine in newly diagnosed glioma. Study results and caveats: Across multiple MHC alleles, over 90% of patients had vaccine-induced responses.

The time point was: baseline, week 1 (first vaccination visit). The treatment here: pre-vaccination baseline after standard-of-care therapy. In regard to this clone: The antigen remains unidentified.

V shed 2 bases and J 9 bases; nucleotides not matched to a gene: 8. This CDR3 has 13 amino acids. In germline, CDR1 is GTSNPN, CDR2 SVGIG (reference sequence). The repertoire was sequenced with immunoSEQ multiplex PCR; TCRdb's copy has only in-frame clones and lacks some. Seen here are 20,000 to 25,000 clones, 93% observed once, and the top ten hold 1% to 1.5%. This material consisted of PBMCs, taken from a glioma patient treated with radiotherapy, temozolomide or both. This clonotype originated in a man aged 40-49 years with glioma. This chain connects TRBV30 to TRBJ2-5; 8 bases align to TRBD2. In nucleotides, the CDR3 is TGTGCCTGGAGTATCAGCGGGGGATTAGCCCAGTACTTC. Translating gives CAWSISGGLAQYF.